This T cell receptor (beta chain) was identified in a study of human T cells and chemical hapten exposure. Background on the study: Sensitization applied 2% DPC to around 2 cm by around 2 cm of upper inner arm skin. A patient group, mainly female, showed alopecia areata, totalis or universalis.

Time point specified: patch test 2, 6 weeks after DPC sensitization. Regarding treatment: therapeutic diphenylcyclopropenone sensitization with weekly scalp DPC. TCRdb ran MiXCR on the RACE reads and lists one entry per CDR3 protein. Counted here are a few hundred thousand distinct CDR3 sequences, roughly 6.3% occurring once; the ten biggest clones make up around 5.6%. The CDR3 is 19 residues long. CDR1 and CDR2 (germline): MNHNS, SASEGT. The V and J ends lost 8 bases and 1 base, in that order; junction bases with no gene match: 14. J is TRBJ2-6 and V is TRBV6-1; 10 bases agree with TRBD2. The TCR originated in a woman between 18 and 29 years old with alopecia areata. Some clones in this sample may be carry-over from other donors' samples. The sequencing here drew on whole blood, taken in connection with sensitization to the hapten diphenylcyclopropenone (DPC). The CDR3 coding sequence is TGTGCCAGCTACACCCGAGCGGGGGGGAGATCTTCTGGGGCCAACGTCCTGACTTTC. It encodes CASYTRAGGRSSGANVLTF.